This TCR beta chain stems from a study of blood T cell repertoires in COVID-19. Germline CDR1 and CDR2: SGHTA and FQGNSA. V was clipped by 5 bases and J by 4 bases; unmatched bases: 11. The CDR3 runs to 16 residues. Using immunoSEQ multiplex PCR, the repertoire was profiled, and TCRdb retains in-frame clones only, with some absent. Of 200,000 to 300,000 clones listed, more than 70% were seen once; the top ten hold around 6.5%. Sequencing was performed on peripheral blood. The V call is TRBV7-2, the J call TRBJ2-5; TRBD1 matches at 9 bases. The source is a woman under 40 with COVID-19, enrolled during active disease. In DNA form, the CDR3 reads TGTGCCAGCAGCCTCCTCACAGGGGGCGCGGGAGAGACCCAGTACTTC. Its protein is CASSLLTGGAGETQYF.